A selection of T cell receptor beta chains follows, all from one sample in a study of blood T cell repertoires in COVID-19. Method: immunoSEQ multiplex PCR; TCRdb's copy keeps in-frame clones and lacks some. The sample carries 95,000 or so clones, under 90% recorded once. The material sequenced was peripheral blood. These receptors originate from a human donor in a cohort sampled during active COVID-19. Both conserved end residues are trimmed from each CDR3. Fields, in order: V gene, J gene, CDR3 protein.

>TRBV28|TRBJ2-7
ASTGGLAGYGEQY
>TRBV19|TRBJ2-2
ASRTGTGSGELF
>TRBV3-1/TRBV3-2|TRBJ2-1
ASSHNQLAGGLNEQF
>TRBV28|TRBJ2-7
ASSLNPGQGGYEQY
>TRBV28|TRBJ2-7
ASTRGSLYEQY
>TRBV5-8|TRBJ2-7
ASSLQGYEQY
>TRBV6-2/TRBV6-3|TRBJ1-1
ASSPPWTGGTEAF
>TRBV6-5|TRBJ2-6
ASSTGGGGANVLT
>TRBV2|TRBJ1-2
ASRGDGNYGYT
>TRBV6-4|TRBJ2-3
ASSDSGTRATDTQY